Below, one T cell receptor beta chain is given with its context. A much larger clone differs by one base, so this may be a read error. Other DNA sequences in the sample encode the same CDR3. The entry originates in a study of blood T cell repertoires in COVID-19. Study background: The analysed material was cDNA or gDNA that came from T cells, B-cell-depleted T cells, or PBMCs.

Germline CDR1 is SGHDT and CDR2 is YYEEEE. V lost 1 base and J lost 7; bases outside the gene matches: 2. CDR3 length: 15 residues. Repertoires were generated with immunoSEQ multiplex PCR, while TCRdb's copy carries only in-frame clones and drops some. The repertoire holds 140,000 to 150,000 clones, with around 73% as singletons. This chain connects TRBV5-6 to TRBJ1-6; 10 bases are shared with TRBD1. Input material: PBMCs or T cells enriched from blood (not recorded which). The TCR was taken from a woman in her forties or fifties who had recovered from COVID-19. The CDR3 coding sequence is TGTGCCAGCAGCTTGCCGGGACAGGGGAATTCACCCCTCCACTTT. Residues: CASSLPGQGNSPLHF.